This TCR beta chain emerged from a study of CD8 T cells in ankylosing spondylitis (TCRdb year 2017). Looking at the study overall: The study profiled T cell receptor beta repertoires in healthy donors and ankylosing spondylitis patients to find disease-linked TCR variants. The full study cohort comprised some 27 ankylosing spondylitis patients and over 95 healthy donors. Samples of peripheral blood were taken, and for ankylosing spondylitis patients, synovial fluid was collected as well.

Overall study outcomes, separate from this receptor: Significant enrichment of the disease-linked clones was reported in matched synovial fluid samples from ankylosing spondylitis patients. Some motif variants had previously been reported in the synovial fluid and blood of reactive arthritis patients, which suggests shared mechanisms of disease initiation. Blood from ankylosing spondylitis patients appeared to be characterized by a TCR beta motif made up of fewer than ten highly homologous amino acid variants. In peripheral blood, the disease-linked clones were found at relatively low frequencies and had a CD8+ phenotype.

This clonotype was counted at least ten times. Its recognized antigen is unknown. Per-base quality was not reported, and no clone a single base away is much larger than it. The sample was run on an Illumina HiSeq 2500. TCR beta libraries were prepared by quantitative 5'-RACE with molecular barcodes. The paper's data handling went like this. A new computational method based on a probabilistic model of VDJ rearrangement was used to identify disease-linked TCR variants. Starting from the raw public reads, TCRdb applied fastp trimming at Q25, assembled clones with MiXCR and retained in-frame beta chains. Rows are combined by CDR3 protein, so each entry shows the most common genes and DNA. The V and J calls and clone size come from TCRdb's table, not from the authors' own analysis. The sample data list approximately 200,000 distinct CDR3 sequences, and about an eighth of these were observed just once. The ten largest clones represent 9.5% to 12% of the sample.

From cysteine to phenylalanine, the CDR3 is 13 amino acids long. Solely the CDR3 DNA is kept, with 39 bases framed from the first base. The germline V gene encodes CDR1 SGHTA and CDR2 FQGNSA. Trimmed from V: 1 base; trimmed from J: 15 bases; junction bases lacking a gene match: 5. Sequencing was carried out using blood, either unsorted or a sorted T cell fraction (not recorded which). The chain is made from TRBV7-2 and TRBJ2-1; 11 bases in the middle match TRBD2. This clonotype was obtained from a female donor with ankylosing spondylitis or in good health (not recorded which). The nucleotide sequence reads as follows: TGTGCCAGCAGCTTAGAACTAGCGGGAGTTCCGTTCTTC. The resulting protein is CASSLELAGVPFF.